These 7 T cell receptor beta chains were sequenced from one sample in a study of CD8+ T cells in alopecia areata. Sequencing templates came from extracted RNA that was reverse transcribed into cDNA. Only in-frame clones appear in the TCRdb table, and some are missing; sequencing was by immunoSEQ multiplex PCR. There are approximately 99,000 clones in the sample; 55% to 70% occur only once, and roughly 25% lies in the top ten. Input material: NKG2D-low CD8+ T cells sorted from blood. All receptors derive from a human donor with alopecia areata.

The chain uses TRBV6-1 and TRBJ2-5; TRBD2 might be the D (6 bases). Trimming shortened V by 7 bases and J by 3 bases, and 15 bases separated the two germline ends. CDR1 is MNHNS and CDR2 is SASEGT in the germline V gene. CDR3 length: 14 amino acids. The CDR3 nucleotides read TGTGCCAGCAACCGGGGACTTTCCAAAGAGACCCAGTACTTC. This translates into CASNRGLSKETQYF.

DNA for the CDR3: TGCAGCGTTGAAAGGGGGGATGGGCCCTCCTACAATGAGCAGTTCTTC. It codes for CSVERGDGPSYNEQFF. The chain combines TRBV29-1 with TRBJ2-1; D tentatively fits TRBD1 or TRBD2 (6 bases each). Germline V CDR1 and CDR2: SQVTM, ANQGSEA. The CDR3 consists of 16 residues. The V gene lost 2 bases and the J gene lost 0 bases, with 14 bases spanning the gap.

This clone was counted only a few times. The V and J genes are TRBV7-8 and TRBJ2-2; D is uncertain. V gave up 5 bases and J gave up 4 bases, with 11 bases separating them. The length of the CDR3 is 14 residues. Germline V gene data show CDR1 as SGHVS and CDR2 as FQNEAQ. The CDR3 DNA reads TGTGCCAGCAGCCTCGGCCCGGGCACCGGGGAGCTGTTTTTT. Protein: CASSLGPGTGELFF.

The V and J genes are TRBV11-2 and TRBJ2-2; TRBD1 might be the D (6 bases). CDR1 and CDR2 from the germline V gene are SGHAT and FQNNGV. The CDR3 runs 16 residues. The V end was cut by 6 bases, the J end by 1 base, with 15 bases between. As DNA, the CDR3 is TGTGCCAGCAGAAGGCCGGGACACGTGAACACCGGGGAGCTGTTTTTT. This translates into CASRRPGHVNTGELFF.

This clone appeared a few times. The rearrangement joins TRBV9 to TRBJ1-2; D is possibly TRBD1 (5 bases). The CDR3 consists of 16 residues. Germline V gives CDR1 SGDLS, CDR2 YYNGEE. Trimming left V 4 bases short and J 5 bases short, with 21 bases between. The CDR3 protein is CASSPSSGLISYGYTF. CDR3 DNA sequence: TGTGCCAGCAGCCCCAGCTCGGGGCTCATTTCGTATGGCTACACCTTC. Full variable domain (remainder filled in from reference TRBV9 and TRBJ1-2): DSGVTQTPKHLITATGQRVTLRCSPRSGDLSVYWYQQSLDQGLQFLIQYYNGEERAKGNILERFSAQQFPDLHSELNLSSLELGDSALYFCASSPSSGLISYGYTFGSGTRLTVV.

The chain couples TRBV27 to TRBJ2-5; 9 bases match TRBD2. The junction had 7 bases not matched to a gene; V was cut back by 3 bases and J by 5 bases. CDR3 length equals 15 residues. Germline-derived CDR1 and CDR2 are MNHEY and SMNVEV (reference sequence). DNA of the CDR3: TGTGCCAGCAGTTTCCGGACTAGCGAAAGGGAGACCCAGTACTTC. Residues: CASSFRTSERETQYF.

A few counts support this clone. The chain uses TRBV7-8 and TRBJ1-4, with D hard to call. V dropped 1 base and J dropped 5 bases, with 5 bases sitting between them. CDR1 and CDR2 from the germline V gene are SGHVS and FQNEAQ. This CDR3 is 13 amino acids long. CDR3 nucleotides: TGTGCCAGCAGCTTAGGCAGCAATGAAAAACTGTTTTTT. It yields the protein CASSLGSNEKLFF. Drawing the rest from reference TRBV7-8 and TRBJ1-4, the complete variable domain is GAGVSQSPRYKVAKRGQDVALRCDPISGHVSLFWYQQALGQGPEFLTYFQNEAQLDKSGLPSDRFFAERPEGSVSTLKIQRTQQEDSAVYLCASSLGSNEKLFFGSGTQLSVL.